The T cell receptor (beta chain) described here comes from a study of shared clonotypes between healthy human individuals. Profiled with immunoSEQ multiplex PCR; TCRdb holds only in-frame clones, not every one. The sample records some 480,000 clones, around 79% being singletons. The CDR3 loop spans 15 amino acids. Germline-derived CDR1 and CDR2 are LNHNV and YYDKDF (reference sequence). V lost 2 bases, J lost 1 base, and 12 bases lay in between. The material sequenced was PBMCs. The chain joins TRBV15 to TRBJ2-7; D is possibly TRBD1 (6 bases). The origin of this receptor is a woman between 35 and 50 years old in good health. Some clones in this sample may be carry-over from other donors' samples. The CDR3: CATSRSMTGSYEQYF. For the CDR3, the DNA is TGTGCCACCAGCAGATCCATGACAGGTTCCTACGAGCAGTACTTC.